This T cell receptor (beta chain) was recovered during a study of blood T cells in healthy people across ages (dated by TCRdb to the mid-2010s). For context, the study as a whole: In model experiments, roughly one uniquely barcoded TCR beta cDNA molecule per two T cells was captured by template switching. Using deep sequencing normalized with unique cDNA molecular identifiers, the study measured how TCR beta repertoire diversity changes with age. Four age groups were formed from the donors: young (average 16 years), middle-aged (just under 40), aged (under 70) and long-lived (more than 75). Donors of different ages were randomly distributed across sequencing lanes to avoid experimental bias. Two additional independent replicas of 1 million unique cDNA reads from the same blood draw were analyzed for two donors (one aged 18 to 30 and one aged 80 or older). Study-wide conclusions, independent of this receptor: Total diversity estimates from one million sequenced T cells were considered lower bounds and underestimates. Donor CMV infection status was unknown, potentially confounding age-related changes in expanded clonotypes. As age increased, observed TCR beta diversity per million T cells dropped in a roughly linear way, and a significant reduction was already evident by age about 40. Compared with the aged group, the long-lived group had more naive CD4+ T cells, fewer expanded clones and increased TCR diversity, suggesting age selection. A strong correlation was found between observed TCR beta diversity and the percentage of naive T cells measured by flow cytometry. Because profiling used bulk unsorted PBMCs, naive and antigen-experienced compartments could not be compared conclusively.

The roughly 39 donors, aged about 6 to 95 years, were systemically healthy Caucasian individuals from Russia. Each donor gave 9 to 10 milliliters of peripheral blood, collected into EDTA-treated Vacutainer tubes. Ficoll-Paque density-gradient centrifugation was used to isolate PBMCs, with at least 6.5 million per sample. Trizol reagent was used to extract total RNA from the PBMCs, yielding at least 5 micrograms per sample. For every donor, an aliquot of PBMCs went through flow cytometry to measure the percentages of naive CD45RAhigh/CD27high T cells. This clonotype has a handful of counts. It lacks a known antigen. Base qualities are not recorded, but no much larger clone differs from it by a single base. Libraries were built with 5' RACE. Sequenced using an Illumina HiSeq 2500. A second roughly 6 to 12 cycle PCR used a sample-barcoded 5' primer and a J-beta primer mix. Each TCR beta cDNA molecule received a unique molecular identifier from a template-switch 5' adaptor carrying 12 random nucleotides. Each sample yielded at least 3 million CDR3-containing paired-end reads. First-strand cDNA synthesis was performed from all RNA using the Mint cDNA synthesis kit, with priming by a TRBC-specific oligonucleotide. Following uracil-DNA glycosylase treatment, all cDNA underwent a first 18-cycle PCR with the universal primers M1SS and BC2_uni_R. The authors' analysis ran thus. Each sample was normalized by randomly selecting 1 million high-quality reads, each carrying a distinct molecular identifier. Reads sharing molecular identifiers were discarded rather than binned into consensus sequences. CDR3 identification, clonotype clustering and error correction used MiTCR with a Q25 quality threshold and the strictest error-elimination algorithm. A nonparametric unseen species model with Euler transformation was used to estimate lower-bound total TCR beta diversity. TCRdb trimmed the raw reads at Q25, called clones with MiXCR and kept productive beta chains. A single entry per CDR3 protein holds the most common genes and DNA from its merged rows. TCRdb's processing, not the authors' own work, is the source of the V and J calls. Within this sample are about 640,000 distinct CDR3 sequences, with around three fifths of them counted one time only. Of the sample, 30% to 40% is held by the ten largest clones.

CDR1 and CDR2 are read off the germline V gene (reference sequence) as DFQATT and SNEGSKA. The germline ends are 9 bases apart after V is trimmed by 5 bases and J by 2 bases. The CDR3 contains 12 residues, cysteine and phenylalanine counted. Just CDR3 DNA is preserved here, 36 bases in frame from base 1. The sample was blood. This clonotype was obtained from a man aged 55-75 years in good health. The V and J genes are TRBV20-1 and TRBJ2-5; tentative D gene TRBD2, with 6 bases matching. The CDR3 has the sequence CSAVRGQETQYF. The bases are TGCAGTGCTGTGCGGGGTCAAGAGACCCAGTACTTC.